The 10 T cell receptor beta chains reported below all come from one sample, sequenced in a study of brain metastases from non-small cell lung cancer. Libraries were prepared by immunoSEQ multiplex PCR; TCRdb keeps only in-frame clonotypes and omits some of them. Among roughly 4,500 clones, nearly 90% were seen once, and the ten largest hold approximately 3.3%. The source material was primary lung tumor tissue. Receptors were obtained from a donor at least 40 years old with non-small cell lung cancer.

This clone is a singleton in its sample. V usage is TRBV19 and J usage is TRBJ2-3; 11 nucleotides line up with TRBD2. The CDR3 runs to 15 residues. The germline V gene encodes CDR1 LNHDA and CDR2 SQIVND (reference sequence). The trim removed 4 bases at V and 6 bases at J, leaving 6 bases unmatched. The CDR3 nucleotides are TGTGCCAGTAGTACAGGGACTAGCGGAGGGGATACGCAGTATTTT. This sequence encodes CASSTGTSGGDTQYF.

V and J are TRBV18 and TRBJ2-2; TRBD1 matches 7 bases. Germline loops: CDR1 KGHSH, CDR2 LQKENI. CDR3 length: 18 residues. Losses at the gene ends were 3 bases for V and 3 bases for J; bases not matched to a gene: 13. The CDR3, as DNA: TGTGCCAGCTCACCGAAACCACCCACAGGGGTGGACACCGGGGAGCTGTTTTTT. It codes for CASSPKPPTGVDTGELFF.

The sample holds one count of this clone. J is TRBJ2-7 and V is TRBV18, with TRBD1 as a possible D gene (6 bases). The CDR3 spans 14 residues. Germline loops: CDR1 KGHSH, CDR2 LQKENI. Trimming cost V 1 base and J 5 bases, with 12 bases left between them. The chain's CDR3 is CASSPQQGWDEQYF. In DNA, the CDR3 is TGTGCCAGCTCACCACAACAGGGATGGGACGAGCAGTACTTC. The entire variable domain, with the rest obtained from reference TRBV18 and TRBJ2-7, is as follows: NAGVMQNPRHLVRRRGQEARLRCSPMKGHSHVYWYRQLPEEGLKFMVYLQKENIIDESGMPKERFSAEFPKEGPSILRIQQVVRGDSAAYFCASSPQQGWDEQYFGPGTRLTVT.

The chain uses TRBV3-1 (or the pseudogene TRBV3-2) and TRBJ2-5; TRBD2 matches at 7 bases. The germline gives CDR1 LGHDT, CDR2 YNNKEL (reference sequence). The CDR3 extends over 16 amino acids. Trimming took 0 bases from V and 2 from J; bases not matched to a gene: 6. As DNA, the CDR3 is TGTGCCAGCAGCCAAGATTTCGGCGGGGGACAAGAGACCCAGTACTTC. Translating gives CASSQDFGGGQETQYF.

The chain recombines TRBV27 with TRBJ1-2; D is uncertain. The CDR3 contains 16 residues. Per the germline V gene, CDR1 is MNHEY and CDR2 is SMNVEV (reference sequence). The germline V and J ends were trimmed by 2 bases and 4 bases, with 17 bases remaining between them. The CDR3 DNA follows: TGTGCCAGCAGTTTAGGCCGCCCACCGGAAATCTATGGCTACACCTTC. It translates to CASSLGRPPEIYGYTF.

The chain is built from TRBV6-4 and TRBJ2-3, with 10 positions matching TRBD2. Germline lookup yields CDR1 MRHNA and CDR2 SNTAGT. The CDR3 has 15 amino acids. V was pared by 3 bases and J by 2 bases, with 2 bases of the junction left unmatched. The CDR3 DNA reads as TGTGCCAGCAGTGAGGGACTAGCGCACACAGATACGCAGTATTTT. Its translation is CASSEGLAHTDTQYF.

V and J are TRBV3-1 (or the pseudogene TRBV3-2) and TRBJ1-5; possibly TRBD1 for D (5 bases). V was cut by 3 bases and J by 6 bases, with 15 bases left in between. The CDR3 length is 15 residues. CDR1 and CDR2 from the germline V gene are LGHDT and YNNKEL (reference sequence). CDR3 bases: TGTGCCAGCAGCCATTCGCAGGGATCAGGTCAGCCCCAGCATTTT. Its protein is CASSHSQGSGQPQHF.

Regarding this clone: One end of the junction does not line up with germline, which may come from a read error. Other nucleotide sequences in the sample specify the same CDR3. The chain combines TRBV6-2 or TRBV6-3 with TRBJ2-2; the D gene could be TRBD1 or TRBD2 (6 bases each). The germline V gene encodes CDR1 MNHEY and CDR2 SVGEGT. This CDR3 spans 13 amino acids. The CDR3 spells CASSSGGTGELFF. The CDR3 region has the DNA TGTGCCAGCAGCTCCGGGGGCACCGGGGAGTTGTTTTTT.

V is TRBV6-4 and J is TRBJ1-1; D may be TRBD1 (6 bases). Trimming took 0 bases from V and 0 from J, leaving 8 bases between them. Germline assignment: CDR1 MRHNA and CDR2 SNTAGT. The CDR3 totals 15 residues. Written as DNA, the CDR3 is TGTGCCAGCAGTGACTCGGGACAACTGAACACTGAAGCTTTCTTT. Translating gives CASSDSGQLNTEAFF.

In regard to this clone: Sequence at one end of the junction differs from germline and may be a read error. The chain has TRBV24-1 and TRBJ2-1, with 7 bases aligning to TRBD2. This CDR3 contains 15 residues. Germline-derived CDR1 and CDR2 are KGHDR and SFDVKD. The CDR3 nucleotides read TGTACCACCAGTGATTCTCGGACTCAGCGGGGTGAGCAGTTCTTC. This codes for CTTSDSRTQRGEQFF.